This entry lists 27 T cell receptor beta chains sequenced from one sample in a study of blood T cell repertoires in COVID-19. Repertoires were generated with immunoSEQ multiplex PCR, while TCRdb's copy carries only in-frame clones and drops some. This sample has 15,000 to 20,000 clones, with 85% to 95% found just once. Sequences were obtained from peripheral blood. The receptors stem from a woman aged 50 to 60 with active COVID-19.

This chain joins TRBV3-1 (or the pseudogene TRBV3-2) and TRBJ1-4; maybe TRBD1 (6 bases). The CDR3 totals 17 residues. Germline lookup yields CDR1 LGHDT and CDR2 YNNKEL (reference sequence). V lost 5 bases to trimming and J lost 10 bases, with 26 bases between them. The CDR3 DNA is TGTGCCAGCAGCGTCCGGGGACAACATGGGCGGTATGGAAAACTGTTTTTT. It yields the protein CASSVRGQHGRYGKLFF.

Turning to this clone: The junction shows a germline mismatch at one end, possibly a read error. The chain carries TRBV6-5 and TRBJ2-3; 8 nucleotides line up with TRBD2. In germline, CDR1 is MNHEY, CDR2 SVGAGI. The CDR3 covers 12 residues. DNA for the CDR3: TGTACCAGCCGGGAGGGCCCAGATACGCAGTATTTT. It codes for CTSREGPDTQYF.

The rearrangement links TRBV9 to TRBJ2-7; 8 bases fit TRBD2. This CDR3 comprises 15 residues. Germline V CDR1 and CDR2: SGDLS, YYNGEE. With V trimmed by 4 bases and J by 2 bases, 8 bases remained unmatched. CDR3 in DNA: TGTGCCAGCAGCCCCAGCGGGAGCCCCCCCTACGAGCAGTACTTC. Protein sequence: CASSPSGSPPYEQYF.

The chain employs TRBV7-3 and TRBJ1-2; 7 nucleotides agree with TRBD1. J lost 3 bases, V lost 4 bases, and 14 bases had no gene match. Looked up from germline, CDR1 is SGHTA and CDR2 is FQGTGA. The CDR3 contains 17 residues. The DNA for the CDR3 is TGTGCCAGCAGCTCCTCCCAGGACAGGCTGATACACTATGGCTACACCTTC. Translation: CASSSSQDRLIHYGYTF.

The DNA for the CDR3 is TGTGCCAGCTCGCCGACAGGGAATCGCAATCAGCCCCAGCATTTT. Its protein is CASSPTGNRNQPQHF. This sequence joins TRBV18 and TRBJ1-5; 7 bases line up with TRBD1. This CDR3 is 15 amino acids long. Trimming removed 6 bases from V and 2 bases from J; junction bases left unmatched: 7. Looked up from germline, CDR1 is KGHSH and CDR2 is LQKENI.

The chain combines TRBV25-1 with TRBJ2-2; the D gene is possibly TRBD1 (5 bases). This CDR3 has 14 amino acids. V gave up 4 bases and J gave up 5 bases, with 11 bases separating them. Germline V gives CDR1 MGHDK, CDR2 SYGVNS. The CDR3: CASSAPGYTGELFF. Here the CDR3 DNA reads TGTGCCAGCAGTGCCCCAGGGTATACCGGGGAGCTGTTTTTT.

The chain carries TRBV30 and TRBJ2-2; 7 bases are a match to TRBD1. Germline V gene lookup returns CDR1 GTSNPN and CDR2 SVGIG (reference sequence). The CDR3 contains 18 residues. The trim removed 2 bases at V and 2 bases at J, leaving 14 bases unmatched. CDR3 sequence (DNA): TGTGCCTGGAGTATTGTGCGGTCCAGACAGGGAAACACCGGGGAGCTGTTTTTT. Translated, it gives CAWSIVRSRQGNTGELFF.

V gene TRBV6-5 combines with J gene TRBJ1-1; D unresolved. The CDR3 length is 13 residues. The V gene lost 7 bases and the J gene lost 4 bases, with 13 bases spanning the gap. Germline loops: CDR1 MNHEY, CDR2 SVGAGI. Written as DNA, the CDR3 is TGTGCCAGCATAGGCAGCTCGGGCACTGAAGCTTTCTTT. It yields the protein CASIGSSGTEAFF.

This sequence joins TRBV29-1 and TRBJ1-5, with TRBD1 matching over 9 bases. The length of the CDR3 is 14 residues. Germline-derived CDR1 and CDR2 are SQVTM and ANQGSEA. Trimming cost V 7 bases and J 1 base; bases outside gene matches: 5. The CDR3 spells CSDRQGGSNQPQHF. As DNA, the CDR3 is TGCAGCGATAGACAGGGGGGAAGCAATCAGCCCCAGCATTTT.

The chain links TRBV11-2 to TRBJ2-7; D may be TRBD2 (6 bases). CDR1 and CDR2 (germline): SGHAT, FQNNGV. CDR3 length: 13 residues. The V end was cut by 7 bases, the J end by 9 bases, with 19 bases between. The CDR3 loop reads CASTEGPPGVQYF. The CDR3 region has the DNA TGTGCCAGCACCGAAGGACCCCCGGGAGTGCAGTACTTC.

The J gene is TRBJ1-2, the V gene TRBV19, with TRBD1 matching over 8 bases. CDR3 size: 14 residues. Per germline, CDR1 LNHDA and CDR2 SQIVND (reference sequence). V was pared by 1 base and J by 8 bases, with 6 bases of the junction left unmatched. CDR3 protein: CASSIGDRGHGYTF. The DNA for the CDR3 is TGTGCCAGTAGTATAGGCGACAGGGGTCACGGCTACACCTTC. Filled out from reference TRBV19 and TRBJ1-2, the complete variable domain reads DGGITQSPKYLFRKEGQNVTLSCEQNLNHDAMYWYRQDPGQGLRLIYYSQIVNDFQKGDIAEGYSVSREKKESFPLTVTSAQKNPTAFYLCASSIGDRGHGYTFGSGTRLTVV.

This clone is deemed large (0.1 to 1%). The chain couples TRBV27 to TRBJ1-2; D gene uncertain. Germline values: CDR1 MNHEY, CDR2 SMNVEV (reference sequence). Trimming removed 3 bases from V and 9 bases from J, with 23 bases in between. This CDR3 comprises 16 residues. The CDR3 DNA reads TGTGCCAGCAGTTTCGGGTCGGCAAAATTTCTCTCTAGCTACACCTTC. It codes for CASSFGSAKFLSSYTF.

This clone was recorded only once. The chain recombines TRBV9 with TRBJ2-3, with 7 bases fitting TRBD1. After removal of 2 bases from V and 4 bases from J, the junction contained 7 bases not matched to a gene. The CDR3 runs to 15 residues. The germline V gene has CDR1 SGDLS and CDR2 YYNGEE. The CDR3 nucleotides read TGTGCCAGCAGCGTGGGCAGGGGGAACTCAGATACGCAGTATTTT. It yields the protein CASSVGRGNSDTQYF.

The gene calls are TRBV5-1 and TRBJ2-3; no clear D. The CDR3 consists of 13 residues. V was shortened by 5 bases and J by 7 bases, with 14 bases between the two germline ends. The germline CDR1 and CDR2 sequences are SGHRS and YFSETQ. Here the CDR3 reads CASRNTERYTQYF. The CDR3 region has the DNA TGCGCCAGCAGGAACACAGAAAGGTATACGCAGTATTTT.

This chain connects TRBV7-8 to TRBJ2-2, with TRBD2 matching 9 bases. Trimming took 5 bases from V and 6 from J; bases not matched to a gene: 4. CDR1 is SGHVS and CDR2 is FQNEAQ in the germline V gene. The CDR3 is 14 residues long. CDR3 sequence: CASSIGLASGELFF. The CDR3 DNA sequence: TGTGCCAGCAGCATCGGACTAGCGTCCGGGGAGCTGTTTTTT.

The chain couples TRBV5-6 to TRBJ2-3; TRBD2 agrees at 10 bases. This CDR3 is 16 amino acids long. V gave up 0 bases and J gave up 6 bases; unmatched junction bases: 7. The germline gives CDR1 SGHDT, CDR2 YYEEEE. The DNA of the CDR3 is TGTGCCAGCAGCTTGGCCCAGCGGGAGGGCCTGGATACGCAGTATTTT. Amino acids: CASSLAQREGLDTQYF.

The V gene is TRBV4-1, the J gene TRBJ2-3; D is unclear. The CDR3 extends over 14 amino acids. Looked up from germline, CDR1 is MGHRA and CDR2 is YSYEKL. Trimming took 2 bases from V and 1 from J, leaving 7 bases between them. CDR3: CASSQSSGTDTQYF. The CDR3 nucleotides are TGCGCCAGCAGCCAATCCAGTGGCACAGATACGCAGTATTTT.

Note on this clone: One end of the junction does not line up with germline, which may come from a read error. Other DNA sequences from this sample encode an identical CDR3 as well. This chain links TRBV5-6 with TRBJ2-7, with D tentatively TRBD1 or TRBD2 (5 bases each). CDR3 length: 13 residues. The germline CDR1 and CDR2 sequences are SGHDT and YYEEEE. CDR3: CASRLGRTGEQYF. CDR3 nucleotide sequence: TGTGCCAGCAGATTGGGGAGAACAGGAGAGCAGTACTTC.

V and J are TRBV18 and TRBJ1-4; 7 bases are shared with TRBD1. CDR3 size: 14 residues. The germline CDR1 and CDR2 sequences are KGHSH and LQKENI. V dropped 5 bases and J dropped 5; count of bases not matched to a gene: 5. Here the CDR3 reads CASSWDSLNEKLFF. The CDR3, as DNA: TGTGCCAGCTCATGGGACAGCCTGAATGAAAAACTGTTTTTT.

The genes are TRBV5-6 and TRBJ2-5, with 10 bases that match TRBD1. Trimming at V came to 4 bases and at J to 2 bases, leaving 5 bases not matched to a gene. Germline CDR1 reads SGHDT; CDR2 reads YYEEEE. The CDR3 totals 15 residues. In DNA, the CDR3 is TGTGCCAGCAGCCGCGACAGGGGGCGGCAAGAGACCCAGTACTTC. Translated, it gives CASSRDRGRQETQYF.

This chain uses TRBV19 with TRBJ1-2; D is unclear. Germline CDR1 reads LNHDA; CDR2 reads SQIVND (reference sequence). The CDR3 totals 12 residues. Trimming shortened V by 4 bases and J by 4 bases, and 7 bases separated the two germline ends. CDR3 sequence: CASSRHGYGYTF. The DNA for the CDR3 is TGTGCCAGTAGTAGACATGGCTATGGCTACACCTTC.

The chain is built from TRBV28 and TRBJ1-4; 10 bases line up with TRBD1. After removal of 5 bases from V and 3 bases from J, the junction contained 6 bases not matched to a gene. The germline gives CDR1 MDHEN, CDR2 SYDVKM. The CDR3 totals 16 residues. The CDR3 spells CASSTHGQGANEKLFF. DNA for the CDR3: TGTGCCAGCAGTACCCACGGACAGGGGGCTAATGAAAAACTGTTTTTT.

The chain joins TRBV9 to TRBJ2-6; 12 bases agree with TRBD1. The germline V gene encodes CDR1 SGDLS and CDR2 YYNGEE. The CDR3 spans 17 residues. J was trimmed by 2 bases and V by 7 bases; bases with no gene match: 7. CDR3 region: CASSMGQGATGANVLTF. CDR3 DNA sequence: TGTGCCAGCTCTATGGGACAGGGGGCAACTGGGGCCAACGTCCTGACTTTC.

There are a few counts of this clone. V usage is TRBV7-9 and J usage is TRBJ2-7; possible D gene TRBD2, 6 bases. Germline CDR1 reads SEHNR; CDR2 reads FQNEAQ (reference sequence). The ends were cut back, 5 bases at V and 2 bases at J, with 16 bases in the middle. This CDR3 is 15 amino acids long. The CDR3 DNA reads as TGTGCCAGCAGCCCGGTCGGGAGAACGACCTACGAGCAGTACTTC. Translation: CASSPVGRTTYEQYF. The full variable domain, with the rest looked up from reference TRBV7-9 and TRBJ2-7, is DTGVSQNPRHKITKRGQNVTFRCDPISEHNRLYWYRQTLGQGPEFLTYFQNEAQLEKSRLLSDRFSAERPKGSFSTLEIQRTEQGDSAMYLCASSPVGRTTYEQYFGPGTRLTVT.

The V gene is TRBV28, the J gene TRBJ2-5; 14 bases are shared with TRBD2. The CDR3 extends over 16 amino acids. V lost 5 bases, J lost 5 bases, and 7 bases stayed unmatched. Germline CDR1 reads MDHEN; CDR2 reads SYDVKM. CDR3 loop: CASSPRLAGGRETQYF. DNA of the CDR3: TGTGCCAGCAGTCCTAGACTAGCGGGAGGGAGGGAGACCCAGTACTTC. Full variable domain (remainder filled in from reference TRBV28 and TRBJ2-5): DVKVTQSSRYLVKRTGEKVFLECVQDMDHENMFWYRQDPGLGLRLIYFSYDVKMKEKGDIPEGYSVSREKKERFSLILESASTNQTSMYLCASSPRLAGGRETQYFGPGTRLLVL.

V gene TRBV11-2 combines with J gene TRBJ1-3, with D possibly being TRBD1 (6 bases). The CDR3 length is 16 residues. Looked up from germline, CDR1 is SGHAT and CDR2 is FQNNGV. V dropped 3 bases and J dropped 0 bases, with 12 bases sitting between them. The CDR3 bases are TGTGCCAGCAGCTTGGGACACTCGAGCTCTGGAAACACCATATATTTT. This gives the protein CASSLGHSSSGNTIYF.

The genes are TRBV2 and TRBJ1-4; no definite D call. The CDR3 runs 13 residues. Germline CDR1 is SNHLY and CDR2 is FYNNEI. Between the trimmed V and J ends, which lost 7 bases and 0 bases, there was a span of 6 bases. Here the CDR3 reads CASTGSTNEKLFF. The CDR3 DNA is TGTGCCAGCACCGGGTCAACTAATGAAAAACTGTTTTTT.